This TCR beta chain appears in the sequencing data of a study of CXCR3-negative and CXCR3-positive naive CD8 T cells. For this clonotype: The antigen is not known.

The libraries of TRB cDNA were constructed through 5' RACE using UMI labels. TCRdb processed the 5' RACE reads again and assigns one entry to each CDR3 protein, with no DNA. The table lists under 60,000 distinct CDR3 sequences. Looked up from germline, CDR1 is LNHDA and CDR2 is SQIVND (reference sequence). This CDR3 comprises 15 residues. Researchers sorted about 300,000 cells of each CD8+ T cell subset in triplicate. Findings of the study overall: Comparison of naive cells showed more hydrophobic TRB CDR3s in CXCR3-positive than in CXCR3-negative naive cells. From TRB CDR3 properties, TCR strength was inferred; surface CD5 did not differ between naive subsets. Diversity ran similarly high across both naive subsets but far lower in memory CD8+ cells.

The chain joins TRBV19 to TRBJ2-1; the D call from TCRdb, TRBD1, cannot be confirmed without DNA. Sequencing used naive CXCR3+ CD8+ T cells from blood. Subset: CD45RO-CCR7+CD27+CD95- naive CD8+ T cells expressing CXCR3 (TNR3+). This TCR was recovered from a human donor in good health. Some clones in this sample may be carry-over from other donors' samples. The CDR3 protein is CASSFSGGATSEQFF.